The clone carrying this TCR beta chain was recorded a few times. The tissue used was unsorted bulk material of about 17-33 mg. RNA and DNA were co-extracted from it with the AllPrep DNA/RNA mini kit. The CDR3 sequence is 16 residues long. Germline values: CDR1 SQVTM, CDR2 ANQGSEA. Trimming cost V 1 base and J 2 bases; bases outside gene matches: 5. The data belong to a study of tumor-infiltrating lymphocytes in primary liver carcinoma. Making TCR beta cDNA involved approximately 530 ng total RNA and a constant-region primer. Sequencing libraries for TCR beta derived from three nested multiplex PCR rounds that used slightly modified ARM-PCR. Running around 9 cycles apiece, the first two PCR rounds relied on TRBV1-TRBV30 forward primers together with a C-beta reverse primer. TCRdb re-derived calls from the multiplex PCR reads in MiXCR, one entry per CDR3 protein. The sample lists roughly 120,000 distinct CDR3 sequences, around 60% seen once, with approximately 8.9% in the top ten.

The chain uses TRBV29-1 and TRBJ2-1, with 10 bases lining up with TRBD2. Sequenced input: liver tumor tissue from sampling region 3. Documented subset: tumor region T3, left-lateral pole. The clonotype originates from a woman aged 60 to 75 with primary liver carcinoma and hepatitis B virus infection. The CDR3 spells CSVEGGSGRAYNEQFF. The CDR3 DNA reads TGCAGCGTTGAAGGGGGGAGCGGGAGGGCCTACAATGAGCAGTTCTTC.